Listed below are T cell receptor beta chains from one sample, sequenced in a study of cytomegalovirus exposure and HLA in healthy donors. Profiling relied on immunoSEQ multiplex PCR, and the TCRdb table lists in-frame clones only, not all of them. The clone table shows fewer than 200,000 clones, with the ten largest holding around 6%. Sequencing used PBMCs. The receptors here all came from a man in his thirties or forties in good health and CMV-seronegative. CDR3s include the opening cysteine and the closing phenylalanine or tryptophan. A D gene is named only where the DNA matches it firmly.

D gene: TRBD1; V gene: TRBV18; J gene: TRBJ2-6; CDR3 DNA: TGTGCCAGCTCACTCCCGGGACAGGGGGCAGGTGCTGGGGCCAACGTCCTGACTTTC; CDR3 protein: CASSLPGQGAGAGANVLTF
D gene: TRBD2; V gene: TRBV10-3; J gene: TRBJ2-3; CDR3 DNA: TGTGCCATCAGTGAGTCCACTAGCGGGAGTTTCACAGATACGCAGTATTTT; CDR3 protein: CAISESTSGSFTDTQYF
D gene: TRBD1; V gene: TRBV28; J gene: TRBJ2-2; CDR3 DNA: TGTGCCAGCAGTGGGACCGACAGGGCTGACACCGGGGAGCTGTTTTTT; CDR3 protein: CASSGTDRADTGELFF
D gene: TRBD1; V gene: TRBV4-1; J gene: TRBJ2-7; CDR3 DNA: TGCGCCAGCAGCCCGGGACAGGGGGAAACAGTGCAGTACTTC; CDR3 protein: CASSPGQGETVQYF
D gene: NA; V gene: TRBV5-5; J gene: TRBJ2-2; CDR3 DNA: TGTGCCAGCAGCTCCTCGACCGGGGAGCTGTTTTTT; CDR3 protein: CASSSSTGELFF
D gene: NA; V gene: TRBV28; J gene: TRBJ2-3; CDR3 DNA: TGTGCCAGCAGTCCAGCAGGCCCACGCACAGATACGCAGTATTTT; CDR3 protein: CASSPAGPRTDTQYF
D gene: NA; V gene: TRBV10-3; J gene: TRBJ1-4; CDR3 DNA: TGTGCCACCTCGCCCACGACTGAGGAAAAACTGTTTTTT; CDR3 protein: CATSPTTEEKLFF
D gene: TRBD1; V gene: TRBV7-2; J gene: TRBJ1-1; CDR3 DNA: TGTGCCAGCAGCTTCCAGGGGGTTAACACTGAAGCTTTCTTT; CDR3 protein: CASSFQGVNTEAFF
D gene: TRBD1; V gene: TRBV6-5; J gene: TRBJ2-7; CDR3 DNA: TGTGCCAGCAGCTCCGACAGGGGGCATTCCTACGAGCAGTACTTC; CDR3 protein: CASSSDRGHSYEQYF
D gene: NA; V gene: TRBV18; J gene: TRBJ2-2; CDR3 DNA: TGTGCCAGCTCACCCAGGGGATCATCGAACACCGGGGAGCTGTTTTTT; CDR3 protein: CASSPRGSSNTGELFF
D gene: NA; V gene: TRBV10-3; J gene: TRBJ1-5; CDR3 DNA: TGTGCCATCAGTGAGTCAGGGAGGGATCAGCCCCAGCATTTT; CDR3 protein: CAISESGRDQPQHF